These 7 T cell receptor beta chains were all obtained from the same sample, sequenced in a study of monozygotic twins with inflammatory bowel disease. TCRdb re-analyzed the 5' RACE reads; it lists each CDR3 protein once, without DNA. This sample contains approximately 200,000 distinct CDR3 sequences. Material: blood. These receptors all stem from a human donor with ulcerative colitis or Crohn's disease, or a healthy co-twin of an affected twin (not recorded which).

This chain's CDR3 is CASSVRRDQETQYF. The V call is TRBV6-2 or TRBV6-3, the J call TRBJ2-5. This CDR3 region has 14 residues. CDR1 MNHEY and CDR2 SVGEGT come from the germline V gene.

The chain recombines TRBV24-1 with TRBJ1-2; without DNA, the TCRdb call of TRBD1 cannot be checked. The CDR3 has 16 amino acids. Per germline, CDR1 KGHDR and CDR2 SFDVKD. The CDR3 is CATSDSKVAGAGGYTF.

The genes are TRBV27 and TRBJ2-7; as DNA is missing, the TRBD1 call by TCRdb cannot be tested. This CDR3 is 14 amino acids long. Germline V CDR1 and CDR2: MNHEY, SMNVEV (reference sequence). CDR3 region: CASSLQGVFHEQYF.

This chain's CDR3 is CASSLRDGYNEQFF. This chain links TRBV7-9 with TRBJ2-1; no DNA is available, so the TRBD1 call from TCRdb remains unchecked. From germline, CDR1 is SEHNR and CDR2 FQNEAQ (reference sequence). The CDR3 is made up of 14 amino acids.

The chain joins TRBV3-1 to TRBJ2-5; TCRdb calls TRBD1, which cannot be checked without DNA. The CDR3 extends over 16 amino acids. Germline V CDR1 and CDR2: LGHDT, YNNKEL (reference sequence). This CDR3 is CASSPHTGQSQETQYF.

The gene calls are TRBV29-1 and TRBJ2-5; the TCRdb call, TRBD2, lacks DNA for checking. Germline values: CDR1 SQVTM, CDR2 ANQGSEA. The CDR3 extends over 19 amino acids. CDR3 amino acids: CSVEDRRPSGQSIKETQYF.

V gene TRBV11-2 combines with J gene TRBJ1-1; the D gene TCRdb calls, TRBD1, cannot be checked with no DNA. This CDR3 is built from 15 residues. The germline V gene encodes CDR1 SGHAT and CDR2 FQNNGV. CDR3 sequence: CASSLLEIPQGVSFF.